Below are 5 T cell receptor beta chains sequenced from a single sample in a study of shared clonotypes between healthy human individuals. The naive CD8 subset, CD45RO-negative cells positively selected for CCR7, excluded terminally differentiated effector memory CD45RA+ cells. Measured with immunoSEQ multiplex PCR; TCRdb has only the in-frame clones, and not every one. The sample shows over 2 million clones, approximately 95% of them seen only once. The sample comprised naive CD8+ T cells sorted from blood. Every receptor here comes from a man between 18 and 35 years old in good health.

V gene TRBV28 combines with J gene TRBJ1-2; maybe TRBD1 (5 bases). Per germline, CDR1 MDHEN and CDR2 SYDVKM. Trimming shortened V by 5 bases and J by 3 bases, and 16 bases separated the two germline ends. The CDR3 extends over 15 amino acids. CDR3 DNA sequence: TGTGCCAGCAGTGCGCAGGGACGGTTCTACTATGGCTACACCTTC. This translates into CASSAQGRFYYGYTF.

The rearrangement joins TRBV10-3 to TRBJ2-3; 11 bases map to TRBD2. The length of the CDR3 is 18 residues. Per the germline V gene, CDR1 is ENHRY and CDR2 is SYGVKD. The CDR3 reads CLVTTRLAGWGSTDTQYF. The CDR3 DNA sequence: TGTTTAGTGACTACCCGACTAGCGGGGTGGGGAAGCACAGATACGCAGTATTTT.

V usage is TRBV7-9 and J usage is TRBJ1-6; D uncertain. The CDR3 runs 17 residues. Germline V CDR1 and CDR2: SEHNR, FQNEAQ (reference sequence). Trimming removed 1 base from V and 10 bases from J, with 20 bases in between. The CDR3 DNA sequence: TGTGCCAGCAGCTTAGAAGGCTTAACGCCGACTGGCTCACCCCTCCACTTT. The encoded protein is CASSLEGLTPTGSPLHF.

The V and J genes are TRBV29-1 and TRBJ1-2; possibly TRBD1 for D (6 bases). CDR1 SQVTM and CDR2 ANQGSEA come from the germline V gene. The CDR3 runs to 15 residues. V dropped 1 base and J dropped 4 bases, with 16 bases sitting between them. CDR3 bases: TGCAGCGTTGAAGCTAACACAGGGCCTCCCTATGGCTACACCTTC. Amino acids: CSVEANTGPPYGYTF.

V usage is TRBV4-1 and J usage is TRBJ2-7; D tentatively fits TRBD1 or TRBD2 (5 bases each). Looked up from germline, CDR1 is MGHRA and CDR2 is YSYEKL. The V end lost 0 bases, the J end lost 4 bases, and 16 bases lay between the germline ends. The CDR3 consists of 16 residues. This CDR3 is CASSQDLGVYSYEQYF. Written as DNA, the CDR3 is TGCGCCAGCAGCCAAGATCTGGGGGTATATTCTTACGAGCAGTACTTC.